This record covers a single T cell receptor beta chain. This entry comes from a study of blood T cell repertoires in COVID-19. About the study: PBMCs, B-cell-depleted T cells, or T cells provided the cDNA or gDNA that made up the material.

Participants were aged roughly 18 to 100 years from roughly 25 US areas. Each participant's cohort was designated according to participant-reported clinical history. The authors' processing: Reference gene primer amplification in the assay estimated nucleated cell counts. TCRdb's copy holds only in-frame clones and misses some; the assay was immunoSEQ multiplex PCR. V and J calls and clone size are given by that table; D and trimming were obtained from the DNA. This sample carries 200,000 to 250,000 clones, 83% of them seen once, and the ten largest clones take around 3.5%. Germline V gene lookup returns CDR1 MDHEN and CDR2 SYDVKM. The CDR3 sequence is 16 residues long. Deletions cut 3 bases from V and 4 bases from J, with 18 bases between.

This TCR came from a woman aged 40 to 50 who had been exposed to COVID-19. The specimen was PBMCs or T cells enriched from blood (not recorded which). The genes are TRBV28 and TRBJ1-2; D is possibly TRBD1 (6 bases). CDR3 in DNA: TGTGCCAGCAGTTTTACAGGGTCGCTAGGGCTCTATGGCTACACCTTC. Translated, it gives CASSFTGSLGLYGYTF.